The 25 T cell receptor beta chains below were found in one sample sequenced in a study of T cell repertoires in cytomegalovirus infection. Each CDR3 protein gets one entry after TCRdb re-called the reads with MiXCR. Of 830,000 or so distinct CDR3 sequences in the sample, 32% were seen once. These receptors have no known antigen. This material consisted of cultured CD8+ T cells from PBMCs, taken from culture after CMV antigen stimulation. The receptors originated from a human donor in good health (CMV status not recorded). Some clones in this sample may be carry-over from other donors' samples.

The table lists this clonotype with many counts. The chain recombines TRBV7-9 with TRBJ2-3, with 7 bases identical to TRBD1. The J segment lost 7 bases and the V segment lost 3 bases, leaving 16 bases of the junction unmatched. This CDR3 comprises 17 residues. CDR1 and CDR2 (germline): SEHNR, FQNEAQ (reference sequence). CDR3 bases: TGTGCCAGCAGCTTGGGTCCGGGACAGACGGCATCGAATACGCAGTATTTT. Translating gives CASSLGPGQTASNTQYF. Combining the CDR3 with reference TRBV7-9 and TRBJ2-3 gives the whole variable domain DTGVSQNPRHKITKRGQNVTFRCDPISEHNRLYWYRQTLGQGPEFLTYFQNEAQLEKSRLLSDRFSAERPKGSFSTLEIQRTEQGDSAMYLCASSLGPGQTASNTQYFGPGTRLTVL.

This sequence joins TRBV12-3 or TRBV12-4 and TRBJ2-7; 10 nucleotides align to TRBD2. With 3 bases clipped from V and 3 bases from J, the junction kept 5 bases outside the gene matches. This CDR3 comprises 15 residues. CDR3 in amino acids: CASSFGAGGLYEQYF. CDR3 sequence (DNA): TGTGCCAGCAGTTTCGGAGCGGGGGGGCTCTACGAGCAGTACTTC.

The chain uses TRBV7-9 and TRBJ1-1, with D possibly being TRBD1 (6 bases). The germline V gene encodes CDR1 SEHNR and CDR2 FQNEAQ (reference sequence). Trimming took 7 bases from V and 5 from J, leaving 20 bases between them. There are 15 residues in the CDR3. The CDR3 DNA reads TGTGCCAGCAACTTCGGACAGTTGATAGTTACTGAAGCTTTCTTT. Translation gives CASNFGQLIVTEAFF.

The chain links TRBV6-5 to TRBJ2-1, with D unresolved. The CDR3 extends over 14 amino acids. Trimming shortened V by 5 bases and J by 0 bases, and 8 bases separated the two germline ends. Germline V lookup: CDR1 MNHEY, CDR2 SVGAGI. The CDR3 protein is CASSEPVSYNEQFF. CDR3 sequence (DNA): TGTGCCAGCAGTGAACCAGTCTCCTACAATGAGCAGTTCTTC.

The gene calls are TRBV7-9 and TRBJ2-2; no reliable D call. The V and J ends lost 5 bases and 4 bases respectively, with 11 bases between them. CDR1 is SEHNR, CDR2 FQNEAQ, per germline (reference sequence). This CDR3 spans 14 amino acids. The CDR3 region is CASSDNEVTGELFF. The CDR3, as DNA: TGTGCCAGCAGCGACAACGAGGTCACCGGGGAGCTGTTTTTT.

The table lists this clonotype with a count of one. Mismatch with germline at one junction end may stem from a read error. The chain carries TRBV27 and TRBJ2-6; the D is unclear. Per the germline V gene, CDR1 is MNHEY and CDR2 is SMNVEV (reference sequence). This CDR3 region has 15 residues. The CDR3 DNA sequence: TGTGCCAGCAGTTTCTTAGCCTCTGGGGTCAACGTCCTGACTTTC. Amino acids: CASSFLASGVNVLTF. Combining the CDR3 with reference TRBV27 and TRBJ2-6 gives the whole variable domain EAQVTQNPRYLITVTGKKLTVTCSQNMNHEYMSWYRQDPGLGLRQIYYSMNVEVTDKGDVPEGYKVSRKEKRNFPLILESPSPNQTSLYFCASSFLASGVNVLTFGAGSRLTVL.

The chain combines TRBV19 with TRBJ1-5; D uncertain. The CDR3 totals 14 residues. Germline V gene lookup returns CDR1 LNHDA and CDR2 SQIVND (reference sequence). With 3 bases removed from V and 7 bases from J, the gap between germline ends came to 13 bases. The CDR3 is CASSMKPGRQPQHF. The CDR3 DNA reads as TGTGCCAGTAGTATGAAGCCCGGGAGGCAGCCCCAGCATTTT.

In regard to this clonotype: Given a much more abundant clone one base away, this may be a read error. The chain carries TRBV6-6 and TRBJ2-6; perhaps TRBD2 as D (6 bases). Germline V gives CDR1 MNHNY, CDR2 SVGAGI (reference sequence). This CDR3 is built from 16 residues. The CDR3 bases are TGTGTCAGCAGTTACTCGTGGGGGGCTGGGGCCAACGTCCTGACTTTC. This translates into CVSSYSWGAGANVLTF.

Only a few counts were recorded for this clonotype. The rearrangement joins TRBV7-2 to TRBJ2-3; 8 bases line up with TRBD2. Germline trimming cut 5 bases from V and 1 base from J; bases unmatched to any gene: 20. The CDR3 totals 20 residues. The V gene's germline CDR1 is SGHTA and CDR2 FQGNSA. The CDR3 protein is CASSINALAVVPEGTDTQYF. CDR3 in DNA: TGTGCCAGCAGCATTAACGCACTAGCGGTGGTACCGGAGGGCACAGATACGCAGTATTTT. The whole variable domain, filled in from reference TRBV7-2 and TRBJ2-3, reads GAGVSQSPSNKVTEKGKDVELRCDPISGHTALYWYRQSLGQGLEFLIYFQGNSAPDKSGLPSDRFSAERTGGSVSTLTIQRTQQEDSAVYLCASSINALAVVPEGTDTQYFGPGTRLTVL.

The rearrangement joins TRBV10-3 to TRBJ1-2; 8 bases fit TRBD1. In germline, CDR1 is ENHRY, CDR2 SYGVKD. The CDR3 is 11 residues long. With V trimmed by 8 bases and J by 4 bases, 0 bases remained unmatched. CDR3 nucleotide sequence: TGTGCCATCGACAGGGGCTATGGCTACACCTTC. Amino acids: CAIDRGYGYTF.

This clonotype was detected many times. The rearrangement links TRBV7-2 to TRBJ2-7; 7 positions agree with TRBD2. Germline values: CDR1 SGHTA, CDR2 FQGNSA. The ends lost 0 bases at V and 1 base at J; junction bases unmatched: 0. The CDR3 is 14 amino acids. The DNA of the CDR3 is TGTGCCAGCAGCTTAGCGCGGGGGTCCTACGAGCAGTACGTC. As protein: CASSLARGSYEQYV.

This clonotype came up a few times. The genes are TRBV20-1 and TRBJ2-2; D is undetermined. CDR3 length equals 13 residues. CDR1 and CDR2 from the germline V gene are DFQATT and SNEGSKA (reference sequence). Trimming removed 0 bases from V and 5 bases from J, with 7 bases in between. The DNA of the CDR3 is TGCAGTGCTAGAGATCAATGGACCGGGGAGCTGTTTTTT. Translating it yields CSARDQWTGELFF.

This clonotype showed up many times. V and J are TRBV7-2 and TRBJ1-2; 7 bases agree with TRBD1. Germline V gene sequence: CDR1 SGHTA, CDR2 FQGNSA. CDR3 length: 15 amino acids. With 2 bases clipped from V and 0 bases from J, the junction kept 3 bases outside the gene matches. This CDR3 is CASSLSGTANYGYTF. DNA for the CDR3: TGTGCCAGCAGCTTATCCGGGACAGCTAACTATGGCTACACCTTC.

A few counts support this clonotype. CDR3 amino acids: CASTPSGGSYEQYF. Written as DNA, the CDR3 is TGTGCCAGCACCCCTAGCGGGGGTTCCTACGAGCAGTACTTC. This chain uses TRBV12-3 or TRBV12-4 with TRBJ2-7; 10 positions match TRBD2. V shed 7 bases and J 1 base; nucleotides not matched to a gene: 4. The length of the CDR3 is 14 residues.

The chain carries TRBV28 and TRBJ1-4; a weak D match, TRBD1 (5 bases). The germline V gene has CDR1 MDHEN and CDR2 SYDVKM. V gave up 6 bases and J gave up 6 bases, with 17 bases separating them. The CDR3 spans 15 residues. CDR3 DNA sequence: TGTGCCAGCAGCGGCGAGGGGTGGGGTTATGAAAAACTGTTTTTT. Translation: CASSGEGWGYEKLFF.

This rearrangement joins TRBV14 to TRBJ2-2; 9 bases map to TRBD1. V shed 7 bases, J shed 3 bases, and the junction held 6 bases outside the gene matches. The CDR3 has 15 amino acids. Germline lookup yields CDR1 SGHDN and CDR2 FVKESK. CDR3 DNA sequence: TGTGCCAGCAAAAGAGGGACAGGGCACACCGGGGAGCTGTTTTTT. Its translation is CASKRGTGHTGELFF.

Concerning this clonotype itself: A much larger clonotype is one base distant, so this may be a read error. J is TRBJ1-4 and V is TRBV7-2; tentative D call: TRBD1 (5 bases). Trimming removed 1 base at V and 10 bases at J, with 31 bases between. CDR1 and CDR2 from the germline V gene are SGHTA and FQGNSA. CDR3 length: 20 residues. The CDR3 DNA reads as TGTGCCAGCAGCTTAGTTACCCCATTTTCAGGGCTGGGCGTGGATGGAAAACTGTTTTTT. It translates to CASSLVTPFSGLGVDGKLFF.

In this sample, this clonotype turned up a few times. The gene calls are TRBV12-3 or TRBV12-4 and TRBJ2-5; D is unresolved. Trimming left V 5 bases short and J 4 bases short, with 8 bases between. The CDR3 is made up of 12 amino acids. CDR3 nucleotides: TGTGCCAGCAGTCCCCTCCTAGAGACCCAGTACTTC. Translating it yields CASSPLLETQYF.

This clonotype was observed a handful of times. The V call is TRBV7-6, the J call TRBJ2-2; 9 positions match TRBD1. Germline loops: CDR1 SGHVS, CDR2 FNYEAQ. The CDR3 length is 18 residues. V shed 4 bases, J shed 5 bases, and the junction held 14 bases outside the gene matches. DNA for the CDR3: TGTGCCAGCAGCTCATTCTCAGGGACAGGGAGTTTAACCGGGGAGCTGTTTTTT. Encoded protein: CASSSFSGTGSLTGELFF.

The CDR3 bases are TGCGCCAGCAGCAGCCGGGAAGGGGCTGGCTATGGCTACACCTTC. Protein: CASSSREGAGYGYTF. The rearrangement joins TRBV4-3 to TRBJ1-2; tentative D call: TRBD1 (5 bases). Germline V gives CDR1 LGHNA, CDR2 YSLEER. This CDR3 spans 15 amino acids. Trimming took off 5 bases at V and 4 bases at J, with 17 bases between the two ends.

This clonotype was seen just once. A much larger clonotype is one base distant, so this may be a read error. The J gene is TRBJ1-2, the V gene TRBV12-3 or TRBV12-4; D is undetermined. The CDR3 extends over 13 amino acids. CDR3 coding DNA: TGTGCCAACAGTTTATCAGTCTGGTATGGCTACACCTTC. Translation: CANSLSVWYGYTF.

In this sample, this clonotype turned up many times. V and J are TRBV7-8 and TRBJ1-5; 8 bases fit TRBD1. J gave up 3 bases and V 2 bases, and 12 bases lay outside the gene matches. The germline V gene has CDR1 SGHVS and CDR2 FQNEAQ. This CDR3 spans 18 amino acids. The CDR3 sequence: CASSLIRLGTGFNQPQHF. The CDR3 nucleotides read TGTGCCAGCAGCTTAATTCGCCTTGGGACAGGTTTCAATCAGCCCCAGCATTTT. Based on the CDR3 plus reference TRBV7-8 and TRBJ1-5, the full variable domain is GAGVSQSPRYKVAKRGQDVALRCDPISGHVSLFWYQQALGQGPEFLTYFQNEAQLDKSGLPSDRFFAERPEGSVSTLKIQRTQQEDSAVYLCASSLIRLGTGFNQPQHFGDGTRLSIL.

In DNA, the CDR3 is TGTGCCAGCAGCCCTTATCTCGGGACAGGGAGCGGAAACACCATATATTTT. Translation: CASSPYLGTGSGNTIYF. The V gene is TRBV7-2, the J gene TRBJ1-3; 9 bases map to TRBD1. Looked up from germline, CDR1 is SGHTA and CDR2 is FQGNSA. The V gene end was trimmed by 5 bases and the J gene end by 4 bases; junction bases not matched to a gene: 12. The CDR3 length is 17 residues. Together with reference TRBV7-2 and TRBJ1-3, the CDR3 gives the full variable domain: GAGVSQSPSNKVTEKGKDVELRCDPISGHTALYWYRQSLGQGLEFLIYFQGNSAPDKSGLPSDRFSAERTGGSVSTLTIQRTQQEDSAVYLCASSPYLGTGSGNTIYFGEGSWLTVV.

This clonotype was detected only a few times. The chain has TRBV7-9 and TRBJ1-2, with unresolved D. Germline V CDR1 and CDR2: SEHNR, FQNEAQ (reference sequence). The CDR3 covers 13 residues. Trimming removed 6 bases from V and 4 bases from J, with 12 bases in between. CDR3 nucleotide sequence: TGTGCCAGCAGTCTAAGACTAAGCTATGGCTACACCTTC. Its translation: CASSLRLSYGYTF.

The CDR3 coding sequence is TGTGCCATCACCTCGACAGGGAGAGGCGATGGCTACACCTTC. The encoded protein is CAITSTGRGDGYTF. The gene calls are TRBV10-3 and TRBJ1-2; 7 bases are shared with TRBD1. Germline V lookup: CDR1 ENHRY, CDR2 SYGVKD. There are 14 residues in the CDR3. Trimming at V came to 7 bases and at J to 6 bases, leaving 11 bases not matched to a gene.